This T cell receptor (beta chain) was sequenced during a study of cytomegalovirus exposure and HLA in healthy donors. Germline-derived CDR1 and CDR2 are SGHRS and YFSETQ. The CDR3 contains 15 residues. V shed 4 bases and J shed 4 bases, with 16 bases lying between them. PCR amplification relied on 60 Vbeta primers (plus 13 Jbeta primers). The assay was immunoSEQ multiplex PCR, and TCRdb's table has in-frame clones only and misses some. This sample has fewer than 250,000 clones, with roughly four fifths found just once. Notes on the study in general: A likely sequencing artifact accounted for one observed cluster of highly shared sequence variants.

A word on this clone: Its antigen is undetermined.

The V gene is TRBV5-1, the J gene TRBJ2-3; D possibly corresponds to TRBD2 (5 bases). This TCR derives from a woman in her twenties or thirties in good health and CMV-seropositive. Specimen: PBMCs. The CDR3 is CASSPVPSTPDTQYF. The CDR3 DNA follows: TGCGCCAGCAGCCCCGTCCCTAGCACCCCAGATACGCAGTATTTT.